These 15 T cell receptor beta chains were sequenced from one sample in a study of radiation and T cells in renal cell carcinoma. Generated by immunoSEQ multiplex PCR, the TCRdb table keeps only in-frame clones and is missing some. The table has about 61,000 clones, over 70% seen once; the top ten hold under 7.5%. The sample's time point: baseline pretreatment blood. Indicated treatment: 15 Gy SBRT to primary tumor, nephrectomy 4 weeks later. The source was blood, collected from a patient whose treatment included radiotherapy and nephrectomy. Receptor source: a man between 60 and 75 years old with renal cell carcinoma.

This chain connects TRBV7-9 to TRBJ1-5; 9 nucleotides agree with TRBD1. The ends lost 4 bases at V and 7 bases at J; junction bases unmatched: 5. The CDR3 runs to 14 residues. Germline V CDR1 and CDR2: SEHNR, FQNEAQ (reference sequence). CDR3 nucleotide sequence: TGTGCCAGCAGCTATGACAGGGGGTGGCAGCCCCAGCATTTT. Encoded protein: CASSYDRGWQPQHF.

The CDR3 here is CASSIAGETYEQYF. The CDR3 coding sequence is TGTGCCAGTAGTATCGCCGGGGAAACCTACGAGCAGTACTTC. The J gene is TRBJ2-7, the V gene TRBV19; the D gene is possibly TRBD2 (5 bases). The CDR3 contains 14 residues. Germline CDR1 reads LNHDA; CDR2 reads SQIVND (reference sequence). The ends were cut back, 3 bases at V and 2 bases at J, with 11 bases in the middle. Full variable domain (outside the CDR3, taken from reference TRBV19 and TRBJ2-7): DGGITQSPKYLFRKEGQNVTLSCEQNLNHDAMYWYRQDPGQGLRLIYYSQIVNDFQKGDIAEGYSVSREKKESFPLTVTSAQKNPTAFYLCASSIAGETYEQYFGPGTRLTVT.

The chain uses TRBV9 and TRBJ2-2, with D possibly matching TRBD2 (7 bases). Germline V CDR1 and CDR2: SGDLS, YYNGEE. Between the trimmed V and J ends, which lost 0 bases and 0 bases, there was a span of 12 bases. This CDR3 has 17 residues. CDR3 amino acids: CASSVGWGGANTGELFF. The DNA of the CDR3 is TGTGCCAGCAGCGTAGGGTGGGGGGGCGCGAACACCGGGGAGCTGTTTTTT.

The rearrangement links TRBV4-3 to TRBJ1-5; D perhaps matches TRBD1 (5 bases). Per germline, CDR1 LGHNA and CDR2 YSLEER. The CDR3 consists of 20 residues. V shed 0 bases and J shed 5 bases, with 26 bases lying between them. DNA for the CDR3: TGCGCCAGCAGCCAAGATCCCCCGACAGAGGCCCCCGAATGGTATCAGCCCCAGCATTTT. The encoded protein is CASSQDPPTEAPEWYQPQHF.

The V gene is TRBV6-5, the J gene TRBJ2-7; D is unclear. Per the germline V gene, CDR1 is MNHEY and CDR2 is SVGAGI. This CDR3 contains 14 residues. V lost 5 bases and J 1 base, leaving 12 bases between the germline ends. The chain's CDR3 is CASSTRAESYEQYV. CDR3 sequence (DNA): TGTGCCAGCAGTACAAGGGCGGAGTCCTACGAGCAGTACGTC.

The rearrangement joins TRBV29-1 to TRBJ1-3, with 7 bases aligning to TRBD1. The V segment lost 6 bases and the J segment 3 bases; nucleotides outside the gene matches: 8. Germline V lookup: CDR1 SQVTM, CDR2 ANQGSEA. The CDR3 loop spans 14 amino acids. The CDR3 is CSVRDSRRGNTIYF. CDR3 bases: TGCAGCGTCCGGGACAGTCGGCGTGGAAACACCATATATTTT.

The rearrangement links TRBV5-5 to TRBJ1-3, with a possible D match to TRBD1 (5 bases). V was pared by 4 bases and J by 3 bases, with 20 bases between. This CDR3 comprises 17 residues. In germline, CDR1 is SGHKS, CDR2 YYEKEE (reference sequence). CDR3 protein: CASSLSRAPGLGNTIYF. The CDR3 DNA follows: TGTGCCAGCAGCCTGTCCAGGGCCCCGGGACTTGGAAACACCATATATTTT.

This chain connects TRBV19 to TRBJ1-1, with no clear D. CDR1 and CDR2 from the germline V gene are LNHDA and SQIVND (reference sequence). There are 14 residues in the CDR3. V lost 0 bases and J 1 base, leaving 6 bases between the germline ends. The DNA of the CDR3 is TGTGCCAGTAGTATAGATCTAAGGAACACTGAAGCTTTCTTT. Amino acids: CASSIDLRNTEAFF.

CDR3 sequence reads: CASRFFAFRPRNTGELFF. The CDR3 nucleotides are TGTGCCAGCAGGTTTTTCGCATTCCGACCCCGCAACACCGGGGAGCTGTTTTTT. This sequence joins TRBV5-8 and TRBJ2-2; D not certain. This CDR3 has 18 residues. Germline-derived CDR1 and CDR2 are SGHTS and YDEGEE. Trimming shortened V by 5 bases and J by 2 bases, and 22 bases separated the two germline ends.

The chain joins TRBV30 to TRBJ2-1, with D possibly TRBD2 on 5 matching bases. The CDR3 extends over 13 amino acids. Trimming left V 2 bases short and J 5 bases short, with 10 bases between. Germline V gene sequence: CDR1 GTSNPN, CDR2 SVGIG (reference sequence). Here the CDR3 reads CAWSRGLDNEQFF. The CDR3 bases are TGTGCCTGGAGTCGAGGGCTCGACAATGAGCAGTTCTTC.

V usage is TRBV4-3 and J usage is TRBJ1-6, with D possibly being TRBD1 (6 bases). CDR1 and CDR2 from the germline V gene are LGHNA and YSLEER. V dropped 4 bases and J dropped 0 bases, with 13 bases sitting between them. The CDR3 has 17 amino acids. The CDR3 loop is CASSRQAGRSYNSPLHF. CDR3 nucleotides: TGCGCCAGCAGCCGACAGGCAGGGCGCTCCTATAATTCACCCCTCCACTTT.

V usage is TRBV12-5 and J usage is TRBJ2-5; D not certain. The V end lost 4 bases, the J end lost 4 bases, and 13 bases lay between the germline ends. The CDR3 runs to 14 residues. Looked up from germline, CDR1 is LGHNT and CDR2 is FRNRAP. CDR3 region: CASGSQTDPETQYF. CDR3 sequence (DNA): TGTGCTAGTGGTTCCCAGACTGACCCAGAGACCCAGTACTTC.

V is TRBV4-3 and J is TRBJ1-1; tentative D call: TRBD1 (5 bases). V was cut by 0 bases and J by 8 bases, with 10 bases left in between. The CDR3 covers 13 residues. The germline CDR1 and CDR2 sequences are LGHNA and YSLEER. In nucleotides, the CDR3 is TGCGCCAGCAGCCAAGAAGGGCGGGACGAAGCTTTCTTT. Residues: CASSQEGRDEAFF.

The chain is built from TRBV30 and TRBJ1-2, with TRBD1 identical over 7 bases. The length of the CDR3 is 14 residues. The germline V gene has CDR1 GTSNPN and CDR2 SVGIG (reference sequence). V was pared by 3 bases and J by 3 bases, with 7 bases of the junction left unmatched. The CDR3 reads CAWSPRGGHYGYTF. As DNA, the CDR3 is TGTGCCTGGAGCCCCAGGGGGGGACACTATGGCTACACCTTC. The complete variable domain, with remaining parts taken from reference TRBV30 and TRBJ1-2, reads SQTIHQWPATLVQPVGSPLSLECTVEGTSNPNLYWYRQAAGRGLQLLFYSVGIGQISSEVPQNLSASRPQDRQFILSSKKLLLSDSGFYLCAWSPRGGHYGYTFGSGTRLTVV.

The chain has TRBV27 and TRBJ2-5; a possible D gene is TRBD2 (6 bases). Trimming cost V 4 bases and J 5 bases, with 14 bases left between them. The CDR3 consists of 14 residues. Germline V gene sequence: CDR1 MNHEY, CDR2 SMNVEV (reference sequence). The CDR3, as DNA: TGTGCCAGCAGTTCTCTCGGGGGTCGGGAGACCCAGTACTTC. It is translated as CASSSLGGRETQYF.